This T cell receptor (beta chain) was sequenced during a study of cytomegalovirus exposure and HLA in healthy donors. PCR was performed using 60 Vbeta and 13 Jbeta primers. Assay used: immunoSEQ multiplex PCR; TCRdb lists only in-frame clones, some missing. Of more than 95,000 clones listed, about 80% were seen once; the top ten hold around 3.3%. CDR1 is SGHVS, CDR2 FNYEAQ, per germline. The junction had 5 bases not matched to a gene; V was cut back by 2 bases and J by 6 bases. This CDR3 spans 15 amino acids. The material sequenced was PBMCs. The sequence derives from a woman aged 45-60 years in good health and CMV-seronegative. This chain connects TRBV7-6 to TRBJ2-4, with 9 bases aligning to TRBD2. Here the CDR3 reads CASSLISGRGNIQYF. CDR3 DNA sequence: TGTGCCAGCAGCTTAATTAGCGGGAGAGGAAACATTCAGTACTTC.